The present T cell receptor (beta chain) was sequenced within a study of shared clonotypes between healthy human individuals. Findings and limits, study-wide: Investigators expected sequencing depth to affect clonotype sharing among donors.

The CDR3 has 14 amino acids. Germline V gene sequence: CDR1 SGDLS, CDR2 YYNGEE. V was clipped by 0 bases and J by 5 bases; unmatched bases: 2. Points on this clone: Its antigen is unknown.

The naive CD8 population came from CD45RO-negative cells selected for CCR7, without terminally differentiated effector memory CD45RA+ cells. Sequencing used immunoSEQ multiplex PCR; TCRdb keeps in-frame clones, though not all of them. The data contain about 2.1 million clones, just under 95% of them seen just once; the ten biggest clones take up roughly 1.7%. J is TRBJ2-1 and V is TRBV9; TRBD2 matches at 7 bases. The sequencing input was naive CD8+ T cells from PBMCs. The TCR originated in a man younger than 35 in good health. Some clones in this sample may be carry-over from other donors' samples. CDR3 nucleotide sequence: TGTGCCAGCAGCGTAGAGGGGACTAACAATGAGCAGTTCTTC. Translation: CASSVEGTNNEQFF.